Listed here are 17 T cell receptor beta chains from one sample, sequenced in a study of shared clonotypes between healthy human individuals. Sequencing was performed with immunoSEQ multiplex PCR; in TCRdb, only in-frame clones are kept and a portion is missing. This table holds about 680,000 clones, around three quarters found once. Sequencing was performed on memory CD4+ T cells sorted from blood. Subset meaning: CD45RA-negative fraction. Receptor source: a woman aged 25 to 45 in good health.

This chain links TRBV5-1 with TRBJ2-3; 7 positions agree with TRBD2. Germline values: CDR1 SGHRS, CDR2 YFSETQ. V shed 4 bases and J 6 bases; nucleotides not matched to a gene: 8. The CDR3 totals 14 residues. The CDR3 is CASSRDSGRDTQYF. The CDR3 bases are TGCGCCAGCAGCCGGGACTCCGGGAGGGATACGCAGTATTTT.

The chain couples TRBV11-2 to TRBJ2-5, with unresolved D. Between the trimmed V and J ends, which lost 1 base and 2 bases, there was a span of 20 bases. Germline V CDR1 and CDR2: SGHAT, FQNNGV. The CDR3 consists of 18 residues. Here the CDR3 reads CASSLGFSSRVGQETQYF. For the CDR3, the DNA is TGTGCCAGCAGCTTAGGTTTCTCTTCTCGCGTAGGGCAAGAGACCCAGTACTTC. Filled out from reference TRBV11-2 and TRBJ2-5, the complete variable domain reads EAGVAQSPRYKIIEKRQSVAFWCNPISGHATLYWYQQILGQGPKLLIQFQNNGVVDDSQLPKDRFSAERLKGVDSTLKIQPAKLEDSAVYLCASSLGFSSRVGQETQYFGPGTRLLVL.

This sequence joins TRBV6-1 and TRBJ1-4, with a possible D match to TRBD1 (5 bases). V lost 6 bases and J 6 bases, leaving 14 bases between the germline ends. Germline V gives CDR1 MNHNS, CDR2 SASEGT. The CDR3 is 14 residues long. The CDR3 sequence: CASSSGTADEKLFF. DNA for the CDR3: TGTGCCAGCAGCTCCGGGACGGCCGATGAAAAACTGTTTTTT.

The V call is TRBV19, the J call TRBJ2-2; D might be TRBD1 or TRBD2, each matching 5 bases. Germline CDR1 and CDR2: LNHDA and SQIVND (reference sequence). V lost 6 bases and J 0 bases, leaving 8 bases between the germline ends. This CDR3 comprises 14 residues. The chain's CDR3 is CASRGPSNTGELFF. As DNA, the CDR3 is TGTGCCAGTAGGGGACCGTCGAACACCGGGGAGCTGTTTTTT.

V is TRBV5-1 and J is TRBJ2-3; D might be TRBD1 (5 bases). The germline CDR1 and CDR2 sequences are SGHRS and YFSETQ. The V end lost 0 bases, the J end lost 2 bases, and 13 bases lay between the germline ends. The CDR3 extends over 16 amino acids. This CDR3 is CASSLVQGPLTDTQYF. CDR3 nucleotides: TGCGCCAGCAGCTTGGTGCAGGGCCCCCTCACAGATACGCAGTATTTT.

The table lists this clone with a few counts. The rearrangement links TRBV30 to TRBJ2-1; a weak D match, TRBD2 (5 bases). The V end was cut by 5 bases, the J end by 9 bases, with 20 bases between. The germline V gene has CDR1 GTSNPN and CDR2 SVGIG (reference sequence). The CDR3 spans 14 residues. The CDR3 coding sequence is TGTGCCTGGCGAACCCCGGGGAGTTCCCGTGAGCAGTTCTTC. It specifies CAWRTPGSSREQFF.

This clone was observed a few times. The chain recombines TRBV30 with TRBJ1-3; D possibly corresponds to TRBD1 (5 bases). Trimming took 4 bases from V and 7 from J, leaving 11 bases between them. This CDR3 is 12 amino acids long. Germline V lookup: CDR1 GTSNPN, CDR2 SVGIG (reference sequence). CDR3 DNA sequence: TGTGCCTGGATGCCGACAGAGAACACCATATATTTT. The encoded protein is CAWMPTENTIYF.

The chain links TRBV10-3 to TRBJ2-1, with TRBD1 identical over 11 bases. The CDR3 length is 17 residues. V dropped 0 bases and J dropped 7; count of bases not matched to a gene: 8. The V gene's germline CDR1 is ENHRY and CDR2 SYGVKD. CDR3 residues: CAISESWGQGVSNEQFF. The DNA for the CDR3 is TGTGCCATCAGTGAGTCGTGGGGACAGGGGGTCAGTAATGAGCAGTTCTTC.

This chain connects TRBV28 to TRBJ2-5; TRBD2 aligns across 14 bases. The CDR3 length is 14 residues. Germline CDR1 MDHEN, CDR2 SYDVKM. With V trimmed by 6 bases and J by 5 bases, 2 bases remained unmatched. CDR3 sequence reads: CASSRTSGGETQYF. The CDR3 nucleotides read TGTGCCAGCAGCCGGACTAGCGGGGGGGAGACCCAGTACTTC. The full variable domain, rest sourced from reference TRBV28 and TRBJ2-5, is DVKVTQSSRYLVKRTGEKVFLECVQDMDHENMFWYRQDPGLGLRLIYFSYDVKMKEKGDIPEGYSVSREKKERFSLILESASTNQTSMYLCASSRTSGGETQYFGPGTRLLVL.

The chain has TRBV10-2 and TRBJ1-2, with D perhaps matching TRBD1 (5 bases). This CDR3 has 15 residues. Germline lookup yields CDR1 WSHSY and CDR2 SAAADI. Between the trimmed V and J ends, which lost 6 bases and 1 base, there was a span of 15 bases. CDR3 in amino acids: CASRKTGTDNYGYTF. DNA of the CDR3: TGCGCCAGCAGAAAAACCGGGACTGATAACTATGGCTACACCTTC.

The J gene is TRBJ2-3, the V gene TRBV4-1, with 8 positions matching TRBD1. V trimming: 3 bases; J trimming: 5 bases; junction bases outside the gene matches: 7. Germline CDR1 reads MGHRA; CDR2 reads YSYEKL. The CDR3 contains 15 residues. In DNA, the CDR3 is TGCGCCAGCAGCCACGGACAGGGCCCAAGAGATACGCAGTATTTT. It codes for CASSHGQGPRDTQYF.

This chain joins TRBV27 and TRBJ2-2; D is ambiguous. Germline CDR1 reads MNHEY; CDR2 reads SMNVEV (reference sequence). The CDR3 is made up of 12 amino acids. The V gene lost 6 bases and the J gene lost 8 bases, with 10 bases spanning the gap. This CDR3 is CASRQGPGELFF. The CDR3 coding sequence is TGTGCCAGCAGACAAGGGCCGGGGGAGCTGTTTTTT.

The chain couples TRBV5-6 to TRBJ2-5; unclear D gene. Germline CDR1 is SGHDT and CDR2 is YYEEEE. This CDR3 contains 14 residues. Trimming removed 2 bases from V and 2 bases from J, with 10 bases in between. CDR3 bases: TGTGCCAGCAGCTTATACATGGGTCAAGAGACCCAGTACTTC. Its translation is CASSLYMGQETQYF.

This rearrangement joins TRBV4-1 to TRBJ2-1; TRBD2 aligns across 7 bases. The CDR3 has 16 residues. Germline loops: CDR1 MGHRA, CDR2 YSYEKL. V gave up 2 bases and J gave up 3 bases; unmatched junction bases: 7. The CDR3 DNA follows: TGCGCCAGCAGCCAAATTGTCCTAGCGGTCTACAATGAGCAGTTCTTC. Amino acid sequence: CASSQIVLAVYNEQFF.

The chain joins TRBV7-3 to TRBJ2-2, with TRBD2 identical over 7 bases. The ends lost 2 bases at V and 5 bases at J; junction bases unmatched: 5. The CDR3 spans 15 residues. Germline V gives CDR1 SGHTA, CDR2 FQGTGA. In DNA form, the CDR3 reads TGTGCCAGCAGCTTAGGCGGGAGTGGAACCGGGGAGCTGTTTTTT. Amino acids: CASSLGGSGTGELFF.

Worth noting for this clone: This specimen includes other DNA sequences encoding the same CDR3. The gene calls are TRBV7-3 and TRBJ1-1; the match to TRBD1 covers 7 bases. V was pared by 2 bases and J by 1 base, with 1 base of the junction left unmatched. The CDR3 is 14 residues long. From germline, CDR1 is SGHTA and CDR2 FQGTGA. The CDR3 loop is CASSLRDRNTEAFF. The CDR3, as DNA: TGTGCCAGCAGCTTACGGGACAGGAACACTGAAGCTTTCTTT.

Notes on this clone: This sequence is one base from a far larger clone and is likely a read error. The chain combines TRBV27 with TRBJ2-6, with D perhaps given as TRBD1 or TRBD2 (6 bases each). The CDR3 consists of 18 residues. Germline V gene sequence: CDR1 MNHEY, CDR2 SMNVEV (reference sequence). DNA for the CDR3: TGTGCCAGCAGTTTATTTCGGGGGCGCGATTCTGAGGCCAACGTCCTGACTTTC. It is translated as CASSLFRGRDSEANVLTF.